This T cell receptor beta chain was retrieved from a study of PD-1 blockade in mismatch repair-deficient tumors. Produced via immunoSEQ multiplex PCR; TCRdb's table is partial and in-frame only. This sample has tens of thousands of clones, with around 73% found just once. V shed 5 bases and J 0 bases; nucleotides not matched to a gene: 2. Germline CDR1 is SGHVS and CDR2 is FQNEAQ. CDR3 length: 14 residues. This specimen consisted of peripheral blood, obtained 2 weeks after starting pembrolizumab. The V call is TRBV7-8, the J call TRBJ2-7; 9 nucleotides align to TRBD2. This receptor was identified in an adult with mismatch repair-deficient cancer. The CDR3, as DNA: TGTGCCAGCAGCATTAGCGGGAGCTCCTACGAGCAGTACTTC. Translation gives CASSISGSSYEQYF.